This T cell receptor (beta chain) was captured by sequencing in a study of read filtering for tumor transcriptome and immune sequencing. About the study: The cohort had roughly 17 men and over eleven women aged about 45 to 80, mean roughly 66 years.

The germline V gene has CDR1 LGHDT and CDR2 YNNKEL (reference sequence). Trimming removed 1 base from V and 6 bases from J, with 15 bases in between. The CDR3 length is 15 residues. From roughly 390 ng of RNA, a library with molecular barcoded alpha/delta and beta/gamma adaptors was made. TCRdb itself ran the reads through MiXCR, one entry per CDR3 protein. This sample carries around 5,500 distinct CDR3 sequences, around 21% of them seen once, and the ten largest clones take 15% to 20%. The sample comprised a population of CD138-negative cells sorted from bone marrow. The chain has TRBV3-1 and TRBJ1-2; D is unresolved. The TCR was taken from a donor aged 40 or over with multiple myeloma. CDR3 coding DNA: TGTGCCAGCAGCCAAGCCATGGGGAGGGCGCATGGCTACACCTTC. Translated, it gives CASSQAMGRAHGYTF.